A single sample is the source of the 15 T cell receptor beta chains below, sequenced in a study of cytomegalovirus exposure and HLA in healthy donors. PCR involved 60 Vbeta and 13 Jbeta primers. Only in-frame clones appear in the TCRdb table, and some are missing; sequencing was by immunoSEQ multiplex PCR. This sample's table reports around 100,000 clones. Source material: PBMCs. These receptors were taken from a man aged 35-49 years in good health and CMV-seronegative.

CDR3 coding DNA: TGTGCCAGCAGCCTCGGGACTTCCCAAGCTGGGGCCAACGTCCTGACTTTC. Amino acid sequence: CASSLGTSQAGANVLTF. This chain joins TRBV4-2 and TRBJ2-6, with a tentative D call TRBD2 (6 bases). V was cut by 4 bases and J by 2 bases, with 15 bases left in between. CDR1 is LGHNA and CDR2 is YNFKEQ in the germline V gene. The CDR3 has 17 amino acids.

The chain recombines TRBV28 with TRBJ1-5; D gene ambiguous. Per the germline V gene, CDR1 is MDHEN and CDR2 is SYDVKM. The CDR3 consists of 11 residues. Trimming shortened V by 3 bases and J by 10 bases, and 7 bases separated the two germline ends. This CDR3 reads CASSFASPQHF. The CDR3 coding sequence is TGTGCCAGCAGTTTCGCCAGTCCCCAGCATTTT.

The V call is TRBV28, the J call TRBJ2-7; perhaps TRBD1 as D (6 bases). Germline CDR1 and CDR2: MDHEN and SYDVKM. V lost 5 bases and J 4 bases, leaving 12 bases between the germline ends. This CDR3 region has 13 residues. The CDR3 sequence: CASSRQGRYEQYF. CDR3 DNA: TGTGCCAGCAGTAGGCAGGGGAGATACGAGCAGTACTTC.

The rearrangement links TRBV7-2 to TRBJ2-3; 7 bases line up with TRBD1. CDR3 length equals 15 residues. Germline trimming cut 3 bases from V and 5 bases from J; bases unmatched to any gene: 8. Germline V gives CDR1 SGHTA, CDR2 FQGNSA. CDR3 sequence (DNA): TGTGCCAGCAGCTTGGGACAGTTGGACCTAGATACGCAGTATTTT. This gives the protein CASSLGQLDLDTQYF.

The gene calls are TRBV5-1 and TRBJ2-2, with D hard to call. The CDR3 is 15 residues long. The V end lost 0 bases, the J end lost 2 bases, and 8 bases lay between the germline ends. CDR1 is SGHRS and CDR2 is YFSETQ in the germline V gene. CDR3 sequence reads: CASSLDSHNTGELFF. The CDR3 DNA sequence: TGCGCCAGCAGCTTGGACAGTCACAACACCGGGGAGCTGTTTTTT.

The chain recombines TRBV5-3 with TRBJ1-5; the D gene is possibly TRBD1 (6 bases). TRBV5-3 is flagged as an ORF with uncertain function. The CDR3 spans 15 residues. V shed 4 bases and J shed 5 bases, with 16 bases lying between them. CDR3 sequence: CARSPDTRGYQPQHF. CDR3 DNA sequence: TGTGCCAGAAGCCCCGATACCAGGGGTTATCAGCCCCAGCATTTT.

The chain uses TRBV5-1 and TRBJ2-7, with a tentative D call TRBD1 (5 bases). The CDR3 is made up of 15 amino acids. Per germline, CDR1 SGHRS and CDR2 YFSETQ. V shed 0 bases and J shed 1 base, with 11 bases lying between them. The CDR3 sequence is CASSLVSGISYEQYF. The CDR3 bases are TGCGCCAGCAGCTTGGTCTCAGGGATATCCTACGAGCAGTACTTC. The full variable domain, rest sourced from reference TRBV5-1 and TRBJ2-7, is KAGVTQTPRYLIKTRGQQVTLSCSPISGHRSVSWYQQTPGQGLQFLFEYFSETQRNKGNFPGRFSGRQFSNSRSEMNVSTLELGDSALYLCASSLVSGISYEQYFGPGTRLTVT.

CDR3: CASSYAPVTGDGYTF. CDR3 nucleotides: TGTGCCAGCAGTTACGCCCCCGTGACAGGGGATGGCTACACCTTC. V is TRBV6-5 and J is TRBJ1-2; TRBD1 agrees at 8 bases. This CDR3 is 15 amino acids long. Germline values: CDR1 MNHEY, CDR2 SVGAGI. J was trimmed by 6 bases and V by 2 bases; bases with no gene match: 8.

The chain's CDR3 is CASSPQPRGDGGGYTF. The CDR3 DNA sequence: TGTGCCAGCAGTCCCCAGCCGCGGGGTGATGGTGGTGGCTACACCTTC. V usage is TRBV2 and J usage is TRBJ1-2; the D is unclear. Trimming left V 5 bases short and J 7 bases short, with 23 bases between. The CDR3 is 16 residues long. CDR1 and CDR2 from the germline V gene are SNHLY and FYNNEI.

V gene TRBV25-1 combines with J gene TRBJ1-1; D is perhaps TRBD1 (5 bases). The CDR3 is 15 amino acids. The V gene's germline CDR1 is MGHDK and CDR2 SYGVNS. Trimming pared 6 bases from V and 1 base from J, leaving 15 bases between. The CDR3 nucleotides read TGTGCCAGCAGACCCGGGGGGGTGCAGAACACTGAAGCTTTCTTT. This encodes CASRPGGVQNTEAFF.

In DNA, the CDR3 is TGTGCCAGCAGTGCCGGACTAGCGGGGGGGTACTACGAGCAGTACTTC. Translating it yields CASSAGLAGGYYEQYF. The J gene is TRBJ2-7, the V gene TRBV25-1, with TRBD2 matching 15 bases. Germline trimming cut 4 bases from V and 3 bases from J; bases unmatched to any gene: 4. The germline V gene encodes CDR1 MGHDK and CDR2 SYGVNS. This CDR3 is 16 amino acids long.

CDR3 sequence (DNA): TGTGCCAGCAGCCCGGGACAGGGCCACTATGGCTACACCTTC. It specifies CASSPGQGHYGYTF. V is TRBV11-2 and J is TRBJ1-2; TRBD1 aligns across 9 bases. This CDR3 spans 14 amino acids. The V gene's germline CDR1 is SGHAT and CDR2 FQNNGV. The V gene end was trimmed by 5 bases and the J gene end by 3 bases; junction bases not matched to a gene: 4.

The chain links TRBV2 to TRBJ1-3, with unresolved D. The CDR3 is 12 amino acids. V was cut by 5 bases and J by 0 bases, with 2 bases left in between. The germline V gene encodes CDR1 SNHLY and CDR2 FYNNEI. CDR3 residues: CASSYSGNTIYF. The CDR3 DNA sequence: TGTGCCAGCAGTTACTCTGGAAACACCATATATTTT.

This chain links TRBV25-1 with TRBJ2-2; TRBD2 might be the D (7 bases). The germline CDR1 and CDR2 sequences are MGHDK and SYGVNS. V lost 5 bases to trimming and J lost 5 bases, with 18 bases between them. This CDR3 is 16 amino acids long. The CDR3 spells CASSPTGGAGTGELFF. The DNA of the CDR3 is TGTGCCAGCAGTCCCACGGGGGGCGCTGGGACCGGGGAGCTGTTTTTT.

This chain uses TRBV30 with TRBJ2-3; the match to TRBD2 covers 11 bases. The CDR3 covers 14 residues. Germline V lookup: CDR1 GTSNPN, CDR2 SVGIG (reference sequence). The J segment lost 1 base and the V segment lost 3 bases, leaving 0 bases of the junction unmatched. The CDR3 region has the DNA TGTGCCTGGAGACTAGCGGGGGGCACAGATACGCAGTATTTT. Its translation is CAWRLAGGTDTQYF.